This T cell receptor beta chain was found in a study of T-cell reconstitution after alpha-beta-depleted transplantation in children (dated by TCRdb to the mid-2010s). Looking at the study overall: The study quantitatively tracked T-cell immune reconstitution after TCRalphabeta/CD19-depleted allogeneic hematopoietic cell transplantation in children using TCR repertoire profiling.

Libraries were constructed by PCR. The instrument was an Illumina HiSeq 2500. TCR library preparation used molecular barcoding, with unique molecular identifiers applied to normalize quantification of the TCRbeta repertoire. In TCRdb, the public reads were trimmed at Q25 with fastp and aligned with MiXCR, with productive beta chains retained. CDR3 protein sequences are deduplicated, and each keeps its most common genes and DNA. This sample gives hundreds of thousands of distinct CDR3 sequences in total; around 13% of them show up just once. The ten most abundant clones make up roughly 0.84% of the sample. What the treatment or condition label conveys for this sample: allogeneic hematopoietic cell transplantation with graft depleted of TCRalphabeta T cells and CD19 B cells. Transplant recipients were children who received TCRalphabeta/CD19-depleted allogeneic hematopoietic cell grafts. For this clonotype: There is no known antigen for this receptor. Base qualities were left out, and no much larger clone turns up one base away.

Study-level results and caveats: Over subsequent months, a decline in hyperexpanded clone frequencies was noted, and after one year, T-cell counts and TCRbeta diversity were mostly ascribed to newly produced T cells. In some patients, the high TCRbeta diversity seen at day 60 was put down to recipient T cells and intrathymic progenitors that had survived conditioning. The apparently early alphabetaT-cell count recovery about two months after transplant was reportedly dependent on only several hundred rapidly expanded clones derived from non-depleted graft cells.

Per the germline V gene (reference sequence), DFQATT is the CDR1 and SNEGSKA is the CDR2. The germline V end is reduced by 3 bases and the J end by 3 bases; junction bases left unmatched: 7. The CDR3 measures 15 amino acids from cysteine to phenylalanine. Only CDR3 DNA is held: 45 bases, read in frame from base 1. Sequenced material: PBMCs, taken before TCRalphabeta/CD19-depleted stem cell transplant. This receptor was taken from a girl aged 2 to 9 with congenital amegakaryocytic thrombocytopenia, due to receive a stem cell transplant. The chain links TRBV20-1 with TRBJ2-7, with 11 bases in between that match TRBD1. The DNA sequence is TGCAGTGCTAGGCAGAGGACAGGGGGCTACTACGAGCAGTACTTC. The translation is CSARQRTGGYYEQYF.